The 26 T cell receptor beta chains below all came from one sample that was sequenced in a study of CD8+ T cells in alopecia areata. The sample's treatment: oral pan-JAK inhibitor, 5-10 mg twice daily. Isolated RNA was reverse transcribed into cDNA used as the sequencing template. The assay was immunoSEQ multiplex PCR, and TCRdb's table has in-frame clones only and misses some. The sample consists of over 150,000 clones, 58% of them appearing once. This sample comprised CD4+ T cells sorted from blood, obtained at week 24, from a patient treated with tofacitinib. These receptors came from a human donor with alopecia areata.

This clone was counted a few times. The CDR3: CASRGEGASYNEQFF. CDR3 sequence (DNA): TGTGCCAGCAGGGGAGAGGGGGCCTCGTACAATGAGCAGTTCTTC. The chain employs TRBV6-4 and TRBJ2-1; 7 positions match TRBD1. Trimming removed 6 bases from V and 4 bases from J; junction bases left unmatched: 9. The CDR3 loop spans 15 amino acids. Per the germline V gene, CDR1 is MRHNA and CDR2 is SNTAGT.

The CDR3 DNA is TGTGCCAGCAGTTCAGGGACCGAGGCAGATACGCAGTATTTT. Translating it yields CASSSGTEADTQYF. This chain links TRBV7-9 with TRBJ2-3, with D perhaps TRBD1 or TRBD2 (5 bases each). The CDR3 totals 14 residues. Trimming left V 6 bases short and J 4 bases short, with 14 bases between. The germline V gene has CDR1 SEHNR and CDR2 FQNEAQ (reference sequence).

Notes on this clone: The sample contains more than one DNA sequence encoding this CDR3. The CDR3 DNA sequence: TGCGCCAGCAACCCTTCCTCCTACAATGAGCAGTTCTTC. It encodes CASNPSSYNEQFF. The chain couples TRBV5-1 to TRBJ2-1; D remains unclear. From germline, CDR1 is SGHRS and CDR2 YFSETQ. V lost 6 bases and J lost 0, with 7 bases in between. The CDR3 spans 13 residues.

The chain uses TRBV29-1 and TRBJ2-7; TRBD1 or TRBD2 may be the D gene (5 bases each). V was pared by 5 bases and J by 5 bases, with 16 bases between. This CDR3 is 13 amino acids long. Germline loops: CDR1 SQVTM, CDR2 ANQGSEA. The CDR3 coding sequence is TGCAGCGTTAGGTCTCCAGGGAGCCACGAGCAGTACTTC. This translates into CSVRSPGSHEQYF.

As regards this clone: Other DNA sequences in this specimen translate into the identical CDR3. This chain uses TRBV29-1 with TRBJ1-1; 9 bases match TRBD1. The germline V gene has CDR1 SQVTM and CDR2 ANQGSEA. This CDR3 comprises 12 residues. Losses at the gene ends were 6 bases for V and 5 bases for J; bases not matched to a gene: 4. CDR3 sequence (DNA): TGCAGCGTGGGACAGGGAGGTACTGAAGCTTTCTTT. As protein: CSVGQGGTEAFF. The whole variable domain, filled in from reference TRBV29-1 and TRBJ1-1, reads SAVISQKPSRDICQRGTSLTIQCQVDSQVTMMFWYRQQPGQSLTLIATANQGSEATYESGFVIDKFPISRPNLTFSTLTVSNMSPEDSSIYLCSVGQGGTEAFFGQGTRLTVV.

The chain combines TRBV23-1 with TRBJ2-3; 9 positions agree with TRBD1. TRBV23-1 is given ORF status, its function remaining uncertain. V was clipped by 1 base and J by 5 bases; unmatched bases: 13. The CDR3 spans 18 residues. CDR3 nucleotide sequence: TGCGCCAGCAGTCAATTGCAATGGGACAGGGTGTGGGGAGATACGCAGTATTTT. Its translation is CASSQLQWDRVWGDTQYF.

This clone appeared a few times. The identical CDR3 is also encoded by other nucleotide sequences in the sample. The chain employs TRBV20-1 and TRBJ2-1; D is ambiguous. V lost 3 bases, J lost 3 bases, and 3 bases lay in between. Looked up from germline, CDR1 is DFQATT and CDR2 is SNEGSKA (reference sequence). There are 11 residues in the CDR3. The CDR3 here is CSASSYNEQFF. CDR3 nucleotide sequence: TGCAGTGCTAGTAGCTACAATGAGCAGTTCTTC.

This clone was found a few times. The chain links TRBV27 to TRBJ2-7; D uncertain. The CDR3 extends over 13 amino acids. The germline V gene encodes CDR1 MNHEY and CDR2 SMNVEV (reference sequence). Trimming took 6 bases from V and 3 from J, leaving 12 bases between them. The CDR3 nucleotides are TGTGCCAGCAGCCCGAAGCCGTTCTACGAGCAGTACTTC. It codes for CASSPKPFYEQYF.

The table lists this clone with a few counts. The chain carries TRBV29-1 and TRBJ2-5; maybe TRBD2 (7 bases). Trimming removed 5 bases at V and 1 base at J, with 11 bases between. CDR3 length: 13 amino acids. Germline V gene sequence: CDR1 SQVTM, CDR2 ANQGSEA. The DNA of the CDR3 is TGCAGCGTTTGGCGGGGGCTCCAAGAGACCCAGTACTTC. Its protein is CSVWRGLQETQYF.

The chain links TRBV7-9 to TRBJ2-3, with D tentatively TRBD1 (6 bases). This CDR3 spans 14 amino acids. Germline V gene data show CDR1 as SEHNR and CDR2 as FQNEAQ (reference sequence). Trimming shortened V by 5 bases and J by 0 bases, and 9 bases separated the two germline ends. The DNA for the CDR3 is TGTGCCAGCAGCACAGACAGGAGCACAGATACGCAGTATTTT. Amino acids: CASSTDRSTDTQYF.

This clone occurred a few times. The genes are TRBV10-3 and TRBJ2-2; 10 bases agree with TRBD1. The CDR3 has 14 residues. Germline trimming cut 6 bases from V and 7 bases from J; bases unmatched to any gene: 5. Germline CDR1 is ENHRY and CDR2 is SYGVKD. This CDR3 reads CAIRMTGGGGELFF. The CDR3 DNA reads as TGTGCCATCAGAATGACAGGGGGCGGCGGGGAGCTGTTTTTT.

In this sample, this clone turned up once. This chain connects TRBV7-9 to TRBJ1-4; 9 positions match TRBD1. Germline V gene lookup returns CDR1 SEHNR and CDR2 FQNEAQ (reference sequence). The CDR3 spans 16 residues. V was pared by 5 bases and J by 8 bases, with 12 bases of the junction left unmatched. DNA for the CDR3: TGTGCCAGCAGCCCATGGGGGACAGGGAATAGCGAAAAACTGTTTTTT. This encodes CASSPWGTGNSEKLFF.

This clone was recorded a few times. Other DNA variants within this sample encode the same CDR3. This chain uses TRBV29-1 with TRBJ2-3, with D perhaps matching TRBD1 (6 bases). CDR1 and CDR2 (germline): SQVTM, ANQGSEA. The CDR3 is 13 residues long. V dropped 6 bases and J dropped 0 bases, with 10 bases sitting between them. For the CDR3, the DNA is TGCAGCGTAGAGGACAGTAGCACAGATACGCAGTATTTT. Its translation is CSVEDSSTDTQYF.

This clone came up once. The CDR3 loop is CSVDSAGNEQFF. The DNA of the CDR3 is TGCAGCGTTGACAGCGCCGGCAATGAGCAGTTCTTC. The J gene is TRBJ2-1, the V gene TRBV29-1; no clear D. The CDR3 has 12 amino acids. V lost 3 bases to trimming and J lost 6 bases, with 9 bases between them. CDR1 is SQVTM and CDR2 is ANQGSEA in the germline V gene.

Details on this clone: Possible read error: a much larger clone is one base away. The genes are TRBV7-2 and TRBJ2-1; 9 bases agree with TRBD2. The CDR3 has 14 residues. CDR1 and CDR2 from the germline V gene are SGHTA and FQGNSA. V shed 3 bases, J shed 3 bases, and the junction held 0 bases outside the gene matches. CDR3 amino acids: CASSLTSGYNEQFF. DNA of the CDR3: TGTGCCAGCAGCTTGACTAGCGGCTACAATGAGCAGTTCTTC. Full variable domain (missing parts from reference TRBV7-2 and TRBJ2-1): GAGVSQSPSNKVTEKGKDVELRCDPISGHTALYWYRQSLGQGLEFLIYFQGNSAPDKSGLPSDRFSAERTGGSVSTLTIQRTQQEDSAVYLCASSLTSGYNEQFFGPGTRLTVL.

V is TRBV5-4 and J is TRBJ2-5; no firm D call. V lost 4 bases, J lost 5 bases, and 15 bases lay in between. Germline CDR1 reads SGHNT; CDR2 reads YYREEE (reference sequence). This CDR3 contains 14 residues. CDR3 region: CASSKGRAGETQYF. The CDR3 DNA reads TGTGCCAGCAGCAAGGGAAGGGCCGGGGAGACCCAGTACTTC.

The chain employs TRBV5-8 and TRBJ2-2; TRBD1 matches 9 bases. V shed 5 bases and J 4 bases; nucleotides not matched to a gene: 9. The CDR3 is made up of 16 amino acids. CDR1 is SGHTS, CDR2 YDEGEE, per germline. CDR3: CASRLNRGLATGELFF. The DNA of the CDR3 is TGTGCCAGCAGACTTAACAGGGGGCTGGCCACCGGGGAGCTGTTTTTT.

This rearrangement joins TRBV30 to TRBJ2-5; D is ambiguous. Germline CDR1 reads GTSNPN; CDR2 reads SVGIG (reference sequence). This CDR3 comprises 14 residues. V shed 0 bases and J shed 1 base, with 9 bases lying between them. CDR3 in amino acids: CAWSVGPSQETQYF. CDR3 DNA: TGTGCCTGGAGTGTAGGGCCGAGCCAAGAGACCCAGTACTTC.

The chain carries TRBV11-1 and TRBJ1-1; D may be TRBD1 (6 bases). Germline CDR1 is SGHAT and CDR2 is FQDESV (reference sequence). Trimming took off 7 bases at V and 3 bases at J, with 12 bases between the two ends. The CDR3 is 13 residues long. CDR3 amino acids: CASTRTDYTEAFF. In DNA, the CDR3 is TGTGCCAGCACCCGGACAGATTACACTGAAGCTTTCTTT.

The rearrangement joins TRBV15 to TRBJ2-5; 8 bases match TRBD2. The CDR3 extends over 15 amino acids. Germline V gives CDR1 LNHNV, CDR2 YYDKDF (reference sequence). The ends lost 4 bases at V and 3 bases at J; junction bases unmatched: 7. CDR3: CATSTRGGTEETQYF. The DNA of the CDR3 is TGTGCCACCAGCACCCGGGGGGGGACCGAAGAGACCCAGTACTTC.

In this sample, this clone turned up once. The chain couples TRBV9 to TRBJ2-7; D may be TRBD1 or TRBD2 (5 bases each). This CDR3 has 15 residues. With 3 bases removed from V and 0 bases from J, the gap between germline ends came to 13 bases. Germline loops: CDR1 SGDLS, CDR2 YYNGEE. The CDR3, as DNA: TGTGCCAGCAGCGAGGGACCGCATAGCTCCTACGAGCAGTACTTC. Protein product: CASSEGPHSSYEQYF.

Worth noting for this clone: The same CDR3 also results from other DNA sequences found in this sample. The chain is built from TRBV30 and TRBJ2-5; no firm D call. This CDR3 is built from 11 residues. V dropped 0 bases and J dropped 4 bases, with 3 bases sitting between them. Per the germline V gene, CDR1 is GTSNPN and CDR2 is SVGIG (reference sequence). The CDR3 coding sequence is TGTGCCTGGAGTGTAAGAGAGACCCAGTACTTC. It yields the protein CAWSVRETQYF.

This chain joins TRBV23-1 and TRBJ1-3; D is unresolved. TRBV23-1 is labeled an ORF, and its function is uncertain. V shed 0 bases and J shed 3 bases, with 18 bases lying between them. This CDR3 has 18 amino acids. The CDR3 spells CASSQSRAAGPGGNTIYF. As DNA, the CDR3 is TGCGCCAGCAGTCAATCAAGAGCGGCAGGTCCAGGTGGAAACACCATATATTTT.

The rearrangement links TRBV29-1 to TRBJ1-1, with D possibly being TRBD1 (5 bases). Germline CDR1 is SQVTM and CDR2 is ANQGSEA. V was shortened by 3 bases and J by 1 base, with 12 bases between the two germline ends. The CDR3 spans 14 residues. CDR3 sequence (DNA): TGCAGCGTTGATCGACGGGGCCGGAACACTGAAGCTTTCTTT. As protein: CSVDRRGRNTEAFF.

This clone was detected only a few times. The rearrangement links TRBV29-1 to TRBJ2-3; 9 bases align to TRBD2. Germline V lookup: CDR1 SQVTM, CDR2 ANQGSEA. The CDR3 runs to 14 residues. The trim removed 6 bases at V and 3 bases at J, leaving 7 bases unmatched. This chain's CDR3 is CSVGLAVSTDTQYF. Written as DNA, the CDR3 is TGCAGCGTGGGACTAGCTGTATCGACAGATACGCAGTATTTT.

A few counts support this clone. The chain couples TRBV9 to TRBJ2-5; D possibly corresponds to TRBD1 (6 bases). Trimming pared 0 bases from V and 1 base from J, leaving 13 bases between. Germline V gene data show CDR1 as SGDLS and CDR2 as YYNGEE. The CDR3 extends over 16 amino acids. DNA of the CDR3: TGTGCCAGCAGCGTAGACCAGGGACATGGCCAAGAGACCCAGTACTTC. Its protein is CASSVDQGHGQETQYF.